These 24 T cell receptor beta chains were all obtained from the same sample, sequenced in a study of blood T cell repertoires in COVID-19. Some clones are missing from TCRdb's copy, which holds only in-frame ones; the method was immunoSEQ multiplex PCR. The sample lists approximately 150,000 clones; more than 85% were seen once. Sequencing used peripheral blood. These receptors originate from a woman at least 80 years old with COVID-19, enrolled during active disease.

This sequence joins TRBV5-1 and TRBJ1-2, with 7 bases identical to TRBD1. The CDR3 spans 14 residues. Germline V gene sequence: CDR1 SGHRS, CDR2 YFSETQ. V was clipped by 4 bases and J by 4 bases; unmatched bases: 7. For the CDR3, the DNA is TGCGCCAGCAGCCCCGGACAGGAAGGCTATGGCTACACCTTC. Protein: CASSPGQEGYGYTF.

CDR3 DNA: TGTGCCAGCAGCTCTGGCCAGGGGAAGAATGAGCAGTTCTTC. Translating it yields CASSSGQGKNEQFF. The chain joins TRBV11-2 to TRBJ2-1, with D tentatively TRBD1 (6 bases). CDR1 and CDR2 from the germline V gene are SGHAT and FQNNGV. Trimming took 4 bases from V and 7 from J, leaving 14 bases between them. CDR3 length: 14 residues.

The CDR3 DNA reads TGTGCCATCAAGGCCAGGGGGGAGAACACCGGGGAGCTGTTTTTT. It specifies CAIKARGENTGELFF. The genes are TRBV28 and TRBJ2-2; perhaps TRBD1 as D (7 bases). This CDR3 region has 15 residues. The germline V and J ends were trimmed by 10 bases and 1 base, with 16 bases remaining between them. Germline V gives CDR1 MDHEN, CDR2 SYDVKM.

The rearrangement joins TRBV2 to TRBJ1-1; weak D call: TRBD1 (5 bases). The CDR3 runs to 13 residues. The V gene's germline CDR1 is SNHLY and CDR2 FYNNEI. V gave up 6 bases and J gave up 4 bases, with 12 bases separating them. Here the CDR3 reads CASSPDRATEAFF. CDR3 DNA: TGTGCCAGCAGCCCCGACAGAGCCACTGAAGCTTTCTTT.

This clone showed up just once. The chain couples TRBV7-2 to TRBJ2-7, with a possible D match to TRBD1 (5 bases). Germline V gives CDR1 SGHTA, CDR2 FQGNSA. CDR3 length: 13 amino acids. V shed 6 bases and J shed 2 bases, with 11 bases lying between them. The CDR3 spells CASRQTGAYEQYF. CDR3 bases: TGTGCCAGCAGGCAAACAGGAGCCTACGAGCAGTACTTC.

The chain employs TRBV5-1 and TRBJ2-5; TRBD2 aligns across 11 bases. V was clipped by 2 bases and J by 4 bases; unmatched bases: 4. Germline V gene lookup returns CDR1 SGHRS and CDR2 YFSETQ. The CDR3 sequence is 15 residues long. The CDR3 loop reads CASSFGTSGLETQYF. CDR3 sequence (DNA): TGCGCCAGCAGCTTCGGGACTAGCGGACTAGAGACCCAGTACTTC. The entire variable domain, with the rest obtained from reference TRBV5-1 and TRBJ2-5, is as follows: KAGVTQTPRYLIKTRGQQVTLSCSPISGHRSVSWYQQTPGQGLQFLFEYFSETQRNKGNFPGRFSGRQFSNSRSEMNVSTLELGDSALYLCASSFGTSGLETQYFGPGTRLLVL.

The chain carries TRBV3-1 (or the pseudogene TRBV3-2) and TRBJ1-5; TRBD1 matches 7 bases. V lost 4 bases and J lost 5; bases outside the gene matches: 8. The CDR3 runs to 15 residues. Per germline, CDR1 LGHDT and CDR2 YNNKEL (reference sequence). The CDR3 nucleotides are TGTGCCAGCAGCCGCGGGCAGGGGGGCTATCAGCCCCAGCATTTT. This translates into CASSRGQGGYQPQHF.

The chain recombines TRBV4-3 with TRBJ1-3, with 8 bases matching TRBD1. Per germline, CDR1 LGHNA and CDR2 YSLEER. V lost 0 bases to trimming and J lost 4 bases; unmatched junction nucleotides: 2. This CDR3 is 15 amino acids long. The CDR3 bases are TGCGCCAGCAGCCAAGAGCCAGGGGGCGGAAACACCATATATTTT. This translates into CASSQEPGGGNTIYF.

The rearrangement uses TRBV6-5 and TRBJ1-3, with D maybe TRBD1 (5 bases). Trimming removed 8 bases from V and 0 bases from J, with 14 bases in between. The CDR3 sequence is 15 residues long. CDR1 and CDR2 (germline): MNHEY, SVGAGI. CDR3 in DNA: TGTGCCAGCGGGAGGGCAGGGAGCTCTGGAAACACCATATATTTT. Translated: CASGRAGSSGNTIYF.

This chain joins TRBV3-1 (or the pseudogene TRBV3-2) and TRBJ1-3; no clear D. This CDR3 has 15 residues. V was cut by 5 bases and J by 0 bases, with 11 bases left in between. Germline V lookup: CDR1 LGHDT, CDR2 YNNKEL (reference sequence). CDR3 sequence reads: CASSGVGISGNTIYF. CDR3 sequence (DNA): TGTGCCAGCAGCGGAGTCGGAATCTCTGGAAACACCATATATTTT.

The genes are TRBV2 and TRBJ2-3, with 11 bases identical to TRBD1. The CDR3 is 14 amino acids. CDR1 and CDR2 from the germline V gene are SNHLY and FYNNEI. V gave up 6 bases and J gave up 5 bases; unmatched junction bases: 4. The CDR3 nucleotides are TGTGCCAGCAGAGGACAGGGGGCGATAGATACGCAGTATTTT. As protein: CASRGQGAIDTQYF.

For the CDR3, the DNA is TGTGCCAGCAGTTTGGGACAGGAGTCCTACGAGCAGTACTTC. Amino acids: CASSLGQESYEQYF. This chain joins TRBV28 and TRBJ2-7, with TRBD1 matching over 8 bases. There are 14 residues in the CDR3. Germline V CDR1 and CDR2: MDHEN, SYDVKM. Trimming took 3 bases from V and 1 from J; bases not matched to a gene: 2.

The gene calls are TRBV10-2 and TRBJ1-6; D may be TRBD1 (6 bases). The CDR3 sequence is 13 residues long. The germline V gene has CDR1 WSHSY and CDR2 SAAADI. Trimming removed 0 bases at V and 11 bases at J, with 8 bases between. The CDR3 loop is CASSESTGTPLHF. In DNA, the CDR3 is TGCGCCAGCAGTGAGTCCACAGGGACACCCCTCCACTTT.

J is TRBJ2-7 and V is TRBV9; 13 bases fit TRBD2. This CDR3 is built from 16 residues. Germline-derived CDR1 and CDR2 are SGDLS and YYNGEE. With V trimmed by 4 bases and J by 3 bases, 7 bases remained unmatched. The DNA for the CDR3 is TGTGCCAGCAGCCCCAGTGGGACTAGCGGGGACTACGAGCAGTACTTC. It is translated as CASSPSGTSGDYEQYF.

J is TRBJ2-1 and V is TRBV7-3, with TRBD2 matching 7 bases. The germline V gene has CDR1 SGHTA and CDR2 FQGTGA. The CDR3 contains 15 residues. The junction had 4 bases not matched to a gene; V was cut back by 2 bases and J by 3 bases. DNA for the CDR3: TGTGCCAGCAGCTTACATTGGGAGGGCTACAATGAGCAGTTCTTC. Translated: CASSLHWEGYNEQFF.

This clone has a single count. The rearrangement joins TRBV11-2 to TRBJ2-7; 9 bases map to TRBD2. CDR1 is SGHAT and CDR2 is FQNNGV in the germline V gene. The CDR3 extends over 15 amino acids. Germline trimming cut 5 bases from V and 2 bases from J; bases unmatched to any gene: 7. The CDR3, as DNA: TGTGCCAGCAGCCTCAGCGGGAGGCTACCCTACGAGCAGTACTTC. This sequence encodes CASSLSGRLPYEQYF.

The chain joins TRBV3-1 (or the pseudogene TRBV3-2) to TRBJ2-1, with 7 nucleotides matching TRBD2. The V and J ends lost 4 bases and 10 bases, in that order; junction bases with no gene match: 4. From germline, CDR1 is LGHDT and CDR2 YNNKEL (reference sequence). The CDR3 length is 12 residues. The CDR3 region has the DNA TGTGCCAGCAGCCCAAATAGCGGGGAGCAGTTCTTC. This gives the protein CASSPNSGEQFF.

V and J are TRBV6-1 and TRBJ2-7; D is ambiguous. CDR3 size: 13 residues. V lost 3 bases and J 0 bases, leaving 6 bases between the germline ends. Per the germline V gene, CDR1 is MNHNS and CDR2 is SASEGT. The DNA for the CDR3 is TGTGCCAGCAGTGATCTCAGCTCCTACGAGCAGTACTTC. As protein: CASSDLSSYEQYF.

The J gene is TRBJ1-6, the V gene TRBV6-5; TRBD1 matches 8 bases. The CDR3 contains 15 residues. V shed 6 bases, J shed 9 bases, and the junction held 10 bases outside the gene matches. Germline V gives CDR1 MNHEY, CDR2 SVGAGI. The CDR3 DNA is TGTGCCAGCAGGCAATCAGGACAGGGTGGTTCACCCCTCCACTTT. Translation: CASRQSGQGGSPLHF.

The sample holds one count of this clone. The chain couples TRBV20-1 to TRBJ2-7, with 10 nucleotides matching TRBD2. The CDR3 consists of 14 residues. Trimming removed 6 bases from V and 5 bases from J; junction bases left unmatched: 10. Per the germline V gene, CDR1 is DFQATT and CDR2 is SNEGSKA (reference sequence). For the CDR3, the DNA is TGCAGTGCCAGTAGCGGGAGGACAATCGACGAGCAGTACTTC. This gives the protein CSASSGRTIDEQYF.

The chain is built from TRBV19 and TRBJ2-1; a weak D match, TRBD1 (6 bases). CDR1 and CDR2 (germline): LNHDA, SQIVND (reference sequence). The CDR3 length is 13 residues. Trimming took off 6 bases at V and 9 bases at J, with 15 bases between the two ends. The CDR3 loop is CASRGLGGGEQFF. Written as DNA, the CDR3 is TGTGCCAGTAGAGGCCTTGGGGGCGGTGAGCAGTTCTTC.

The chain links TRBV27 to TRBJ2-7; D possibly corresponds to TRBD1 (6 bases). Between the trimmed V and J ends, which lost 2 bases and 7 bases, there was a span of 12 bases. The CDR3 is 13 residues long. Germline CDR1 is MNHEY and CDR2 is SMNVEV (reference sequence). The CDR3 is CASSLRTGLEQYF. The CDR3 DNA follows: TGTGCCAGCAGTTTACGAACAGGGTTGGAGCAGTACTTC.

V usage is TRBV19 and J usage is TRBJ2-7; a possible D gene is TRBD2 (5 bases). The CDR3 runs to 15 residues. Trimming removed 1 base from V and 0 bases from J, with 10 bases in between. Germline V gene lookup returns CDR1 LNHDA and CDR2 SQIVND (reference sequence). The CDR3 coding sequence is TGTGCCAGTAGTATAGGAGGGTCTGGCTCCTACGAGCAGTACTTC. Protein sequence: CASSIGGSGSYEQYF.

This chain uses TRBV4-2 with TRBJ2-1; the D gene is possibly TRBD2 (6 bases). V lost 0 bases and J 8 bases, leaving 14 bases between the germline ends. This CDR3 is 15 amino acids long. Germline-derived CDR1 and CDR2 are LGHNA and YNFKEQ. CDR3 sequence (DNA): TGTGCCAGCAGCCAAGATGTTCGGGGGAACTATGAGCAGTTCTTC. Protein: CASSQDVRGNYEQFF.